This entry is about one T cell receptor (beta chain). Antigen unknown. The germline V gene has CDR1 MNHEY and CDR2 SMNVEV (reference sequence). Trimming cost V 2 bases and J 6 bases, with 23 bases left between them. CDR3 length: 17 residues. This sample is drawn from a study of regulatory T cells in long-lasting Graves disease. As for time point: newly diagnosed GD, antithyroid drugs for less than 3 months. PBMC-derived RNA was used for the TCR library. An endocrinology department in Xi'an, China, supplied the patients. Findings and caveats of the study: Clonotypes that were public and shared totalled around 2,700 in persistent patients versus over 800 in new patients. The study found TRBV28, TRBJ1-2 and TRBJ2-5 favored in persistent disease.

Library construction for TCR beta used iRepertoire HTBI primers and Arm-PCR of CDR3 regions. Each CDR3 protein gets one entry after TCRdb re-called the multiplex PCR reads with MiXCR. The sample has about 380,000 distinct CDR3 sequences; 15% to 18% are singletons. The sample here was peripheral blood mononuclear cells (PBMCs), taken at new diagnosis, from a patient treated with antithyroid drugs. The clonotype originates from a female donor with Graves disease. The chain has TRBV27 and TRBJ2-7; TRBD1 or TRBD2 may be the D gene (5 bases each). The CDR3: CASSLRGSLGAWGEQYF. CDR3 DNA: TGTGCCAGCAGTTTAAGGGGAAGCCTCGGGGCCTGGGGCGAGCAGTACTTC.